The next 22 T cell receptor beta chains were all read from a single sample in a study of T cell responses to AZD1222 COVID-19 vaccine. TCRdb keeps only in-frame clones here, not all; method: immunoSEQ multiplex PCR. This table has roughly 150,000 clones, 80% to 95% appearing once. The starting material was peripheral blood, obtained 28 days after the second AZD1222 dose. The receptors were sampled from an adult who received the AZD1222 COVID-19 vaccine.

The chain has TRBV9 and TRBJ1-6; TRBD1 aligns across 7 bases. Germline CDR1 SGDLS, CDR2 YYNGEE. The CDR3 covers 18 residues. J was trimmed by 0 bases and V by 0 bases; bases with no gene match: 6. The CDR3 DNA sequence: TGTGCCAGCAGCGTAGGAGCAGGGGGGTCCTCCTATAATTCACCCCTCCACTTT. Translating it yields CASSVGAGGSSYNSPLHF.

This clone was found a few times. The chain employs TRBV3-1 (or the pseudogene TRBV3-2) and TRBJ1-5; D possibly corresponds to TRBD1 (6 bases). The CDR3 has 13 amino acids. In germline, CDR1 is LGHDT, CDR2 YNNKEL (reference sequence). V was pared by 6 bases and J by 4 bases, with 10 bases between. The CDR3 coding sequence is TGTGCCAGCAGTCCCACAGGGAATCAGCCCCAGCATTTT. Translation: CASSPTGNQPQHF.

This chain joins TRBV19 and TRBJ2-5; D is tentatively TRBD1 or TRBD2 (6 bases each). Germline V gene sequence: CDR1 LNHDA, CDR2 SQIVND (reference sequence). This CDR3 is built from 16 residues. With 4 bases removed from V and 2 bases from J, the gap between germline ends came to 17 bases. The CDR3 protein is CASSRGLRGSQETQYF. The CDR3 DNA reads TGTGCCAGTAGTAGAGGACTAAGGGGGTCTCAAGAGACCCAGTACTTC.

The V gene is TRBV10-3, the J gene TRBJ1-2; D gene unclear. Trimming stripped 10 bases from V and 2 bases from J, with 11 bases between. The germline V gene encodes CDR1 ENHRY and CDR2 SYGVKD. This CDR3 has 12 residues. In DNA form, the CDR3 reads TGTGCCACCACGGATCTCAACTATGGCTACACCTTC. Translating it yields CATTDLNYGYTF.

V usage is TRBV28 and J usage is TRBJ2-3, with a tentative D call TRBD2 (5 bases). The CDR3 is 15 amino acids. Germline-derived CDR1 and CDR2 are MDHEN and SYDVKM. Trimming stripped 6 bases from V and 5 bases from J, with 18 bases between. In DNA form, the CDR3 reads TGTGCCAGCAGCCAGGACTCCCCCGTCCAAGATACGCAGTATTTT. This sequence encodes CASSQDSPVQDTQYF.

This sequence joins TRBV15 and TRBJ1-2, with a weak D call TRBD1 (5 bases). Germline V gene lookup returns CDR1 LNHNV and CDR2 YYDKDF (reference sequence). This CDR3 comprises 16 residues. The V and J ends lost 1 base and 3 bases respectively, with 15 bases between them. The CDR3 DNA sequence: TGTGCCACCAGCAGAGTCATCGAGGGGCCCGACTATGGCTACACCTTC. It codes for CATSRVIEGPDYGYTF.

The chain couples TRBV28 to TRBJ1-2; perhaps TRBD1 as D (6 bases). This CDR3 contains 14 residues. Germline CDR1 reads MDHEN; CDR2 reads SYDVKM. V was shortened by 2 bases and J by 7 bases, with 14 bases between the two germline ends. In nucleotides, the CDR3 is TGTGCCAGCAGTTTAAGGGCAGGGGAGGCTGGCTACACCTTC. Residues: CASSLRAGEAGYTF.

The V gene is TRBV28, the J gene TRBJ2-1; 11 bases fit TRBD2. CDR1 and CDR2 (germline): MDHEN, SYDVKM. V was pared by 1 base and J by 6 bases, with 5 bases of the junction left unmatched. The CDR3 contains 16 residues. The CDR3 is CASSLLTSGTFNEQFF. In DNA form, the CDR3 reads TGTGCCAGCAGTTTATTGACTAGCGGGACGTTCAATGAGCAGTTCTTC.

This clone was observed a few times. The J gene is TRBJ2-7, the V gene TRBV28, with D tentatively TRBD1 (6 bases). From germline, CDR1 is MDHEN and CDR2 SYDVKM. This CDR3 has 14 amino acids. Deletions cut 1 base from V and 5 bases from J, with 12 bases between. The CDR3 nucleotides read TGTGCCAGCAGTTTATTACAGGGTCGGCACGAGCAGTACTTC. Encoded protein: CASSLLQGRHEQYF.

V and J are TRBV29-1 and TRBJ2-3; 9 bases are a match to TRBD2. V gave up 3 bases and J gave up 3 bases; unmatched junction bases: 1. Germline values: CDR1 SQVTM, CDR2 ANQGSEA. CDR3 length equals 13 residues. CDR3 region: CSVERGGTDTQYF. The CDR3 bases are TGCAGCGTTGAGCGGGGGGGGACAGATACGCAGTATTTT.

V gene TRBV3-1 (or the pseudogene TRBV3-2) combines with J gene TRBJ2-7, with 13 bases aligning to TRBD2. Germline V CDR1 and CDR2: LGHDT, YNNKEL (reference sequence). J gave up 0 bases and V 1 base, and 9 bases lay outside the gene matches. The CDR3 has 19 residues. CDR3 protein: CASSQGPRTSGGPSYEQYF. In nucleotides, the CDR3 is TGTGCCAGCAGCCAAGGACCTAGGACTAGCGGGGGCCCCTCCTACGAGCAGTACTTC.

The rearrangement links TRBV15 to TRBJ1-2; 9 positions match TRBD1. Germline trimming cut 4 bases from V and 8 bases from J; bases unmatched to any gene: 8. The germline V gene encodes CDR1 LNHNV and CDR2 YYDKDF (reference sequence). The CDR3 extends over 14 amino acids. CDR3 nucleotide sequence: TGTGCCACCAGCACAAGAAGGACAGGGGTCGGCTACACCTTC. It translates to CATSTRRTGVGYTF. Variable domain in full (rest from reference TRBV15 and TRBJ1-2): DAMVIQNPRYQVTQFGKPVTLSCSQTLNHNVMYWYQQKSSQAPKLLFHYYDKDFNNEADTPDNFQSRRPNTSFCFLDIRSPGLGDTAMYLCATSTRRTGVGYTFGSGTRLTVV.

The chain employs TRBV4-2 and TRBJ2-3; 8 nucleotides line up with TRBD2. Germline lookup yields CDR1 LGHNA and CDR2 YNFKEQ. The ends lost 5 bases at V and 2 bases at J; junction bases unmatched: 6. The CDR3 covers 15 residues. For the CDR3, the DNA is TGTGCCAGCAGCACACTAGCGGAAGTCACAGATACGCAGTATTTT. It codes for CASSTLAEVTDTQYF.

The genes are TRBV5-1 and TRBJ2-1, with D perhaps TRBD1 (5 bases). The CDR3 is 14 amino acids. V was cut by 1 base and J by 9 bases, with 14 bases left in between. Per germline, CDR1 SGHRS and CDR2 YFSETQ. The CDR3 DNA is TGCGCCAGCAGCTTGCAGGGTCGTCAATCTGAGCAGTTCTTC. Protein: CASSLQGRQSEQFF.

This clone was recorded only once. The chain carries TRBV27 and TRBJ2-6, with TRBD1 matching over 7 bases. The germline V gene encodes CDR1 MNHEY and CDR2 SMNVEV (reference sequence). This CDR3 spans 17 amino acids. V trimming: 5 bases; J trimming: 4 bases; junction bases outside the gene matches: 11. The DNA of the CDR3 is TGTGCCAGCAGTAGCCGGGACAGAGTTCTCGGGGCCAACGTCCTGACTTTC. It is translated as CASSSRDRVLGANVLTF.

CDR3 DNA sequence: TGTGCCAGCAGCTTGTTGCGGGAGAACCCTCAAGAGACCCAGTACTTC. This encodes CASSLLRENPQETQYF. This rearrangement joins TRBV5-4 to TRBJ2-5, with 7 nucleotides matching TRBD2. The germline CDR1 and CDR2 sequences are SGHNT and YYREEE (reference sequence). The CDR3 length is 16 residues. The ends lost 1 base at V and 2 bases at J; junction bases unmatched: 8.

The rearrangement uses TRBV7-3 and TRBJ2-1, with unresolved D. The germline V and J ends were trimmed by 0 bases and 4 bases, with 13 bases remaining between them. Germline values: CDR1 SGHTA, CDR2 FQGTGA. CDR3 length: 16 amino acids. The chain's CDR3 is CASSLTVIGLYNEQFF. The CDR3 region has the DNA TGTGCCAGCAGCTTAACGGTGATAGGGTTATACAATGAGCAGTTCTTC.

This chain uses TRBV19 with TRBJ2-1, with D perhaps matching TRBD2 (5 bases). Looked up from germline, CDR1 is LNHDA and CDR2 is SQIVND (reference sequence). Deletions cut 3 bases from V and 0 bases from J, with 12 bases between. The CDR3 spans 16 residues. CDR3 coding DNA: TGTGCCAGTAGTATCGGGGTCCGGAGCTCCTACAATGAGCAGTTCTTC. It yields the protein CASSIGVRSSYNEQFF.

V usage is TRBV18 and J usage is TRBJ2-7; 12 bases match TRBD1. Trimming at V came to 4 bases and at J to 3 bases, leaving 4 bases not matched to a gene. Germline assignment: CDR1 KGHSH and CDR2 LQKENI. CDR3 length: 15 amino acids. CDR3 sequence: CASSLGTGGFYEQYF. In nucleotides, the CDR3 is TGTGCCAGCTCACTTGGGACAGGGGGCTTCTACGAGCAGTACTTC. The entire variable domain, with the rest obtained from reference TRBV18 and TRBJ2-7, is as follows: NAGVMQNPRHLVRRRGQEARLRCSPMKGHSHVYWYRQLPEEGLKFMVYLQKENIIDESGMPKERFSAEFPKEGPSILRIQQVVRGDSAAYFCASSLGTGGFYEQYFGPGTRLTVT.

In nucleotides, the CDR3 is TGTGCCAGCAATTGGAGACAGGAGAATGAAAAACTGTTTTTT. Residues: CASNWRQENEKLFF. The chain employs TRBV28 and TRBJ1-4; a possible D gene is TRBD1 (6 bases). There are 14 residues in the CDR3. Germline V lookup: CDR1 MDHEN, CDR2 SYDVKM. V lost 7 bases to trimming and J lost 5 bases, with 14 bases between them. Complete variable domain (other parts from reference TRBV28 and TRBJ1-4): DVKVTQSSRYLVKRTGEKVFLECVQDMDHENMFWYRQDPGLGLRLIYFSYDVKMKEKGDIPEGYSVSREKKERFSLILESASTNQTSMYLCASNWRQENEKLFFGSGTQLSVL.

This clone showed up just once. The chain links TRBV12-3 or TRBV12-4 to TRBJ1-2; no reliable D call. The CDR3 is 13 amino acids. The V end lost 6 bases, the J end lost 2 bases, and 10 bases lay between the germline ends. CDR3 sequence: CASSRSANYGYTF. CDR3 sequence (DNA): TGTGCCAGCAGCCGGAGCGCGAACTATGGCTACACCTTC.

This rearrangement joins TRBV19 to TRBJ2-1; 10 positions agree with TRBD2. This CDR3 contains 15 residues. V was clipped by 6 bases and J by 4 bases; unmatched bases: 6. Germline V lookup: CDR1 LNHDA, CDR2 SQIVND (reference sequence). The CDR3, as DNA: TGTGCCAGTAGCCCAAGCGGGAGGGGGTACAATGAGCAGTTCTTC. Its translation is CASSPSGRGYNEQFF.